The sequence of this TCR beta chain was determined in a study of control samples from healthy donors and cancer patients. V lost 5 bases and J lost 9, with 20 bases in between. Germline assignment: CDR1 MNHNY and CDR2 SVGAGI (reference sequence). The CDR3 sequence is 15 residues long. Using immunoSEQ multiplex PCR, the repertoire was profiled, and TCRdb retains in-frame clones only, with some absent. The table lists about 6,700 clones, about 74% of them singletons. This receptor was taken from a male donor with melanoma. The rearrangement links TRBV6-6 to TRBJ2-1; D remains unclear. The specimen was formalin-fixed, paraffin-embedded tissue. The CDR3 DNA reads TGTGCCAGCAGTAGCCACTTCGGATCATCGAGTGAGCAGTTCTTC. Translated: CASSSHFGSSSEQFF.